Following are 27 T cell receptor beta chains from one sample sequenced in a study of T-cell reconstitution after alpha-beta-depleted transplantation in children. Unique molecular identifiers tagged the TCRbeta library. MiXCR, run by TCRdb on the PCR reads, gives a single entry per CDR3 protein. In the table there are approximately 490,000 distinct CDR3 sequences, around 12% of which are singletons. The input for sequencing was PBMCs from the stem cell graft donor, taken from the stem cell graft. Receptor source: a human donor who donated a stem cell graft to a child with combined immunodeficiency.

This chain uses TRBV6-2 or TRBV6-3 with TRBJ1-5; 7 nucleotides line up with TRBD1. J was trimmed by 6 bases and V by 7 bases; bases with no gene match: 12. Germline V gene data show CDR1 as MNHEY and CDR2 as SVGEGT. This CDR3 is built from 15 residues. This chain's CDR3 is CASIDRAGGPQPQHF. The DNA for the CDR3 is TGTGCCAGCATCGACAGGGCGGGGGGCCCTCAGCCCCAGCATTTT.

There are many counts of this clonotype. The chain uses TRBV20-1 and TRBJ2-3, with 8 bases matching TRBD2. Germline V gene data show CDR1 as DFQATT and CDR2 as SNEGSKA (reference sequence). This CDR3 has 13 residues. The trim removed 6 bases at V and 4 bases at J, leaving 6 bases unmatched. CDR3 bases: TGCAGTGCCGAAGGACTAGCCGCAGATACGCAGTATTTT. It encodes CSAEGLAADTQYF.

This clonotype was found a few times. This chain joins TRBV27 and TRBJ1-1, with D hard to call. V gave up 0 bases and J gave up 3 bases, with 11 bases separating them. The germline V gene encodes CDR1 MNHEY and CDR2 SMNVEV (reference sequence). The CDR3 spans 15 residues. The CDR3: CASSLSGVLDTEAFF. In nucleotides, the CDR3 is TGTGCCAGCAGTTTATCTGGGGTTTTGGACACTGAAGCTTTCTTT.

V and J are TRBV6-5 and TRBJ1-2; 7 positions match TRBD1. Germline CDR1 is MNHEY and CDR2 is SVGAGI. J gave up 12 bases and V 2 bases, and 9 bases lay outside the gene matches. The CDR3 spans 13 residues. The CDR3 bases are TGTGCCAGCAGTTACACCTACAGGGGTAGCAACACCTTC. Protein product: CASSYTYRGSNTF.

The rearrangement uses TRBV12-3 or TRBV12-4 and TRBJ1-6; D is perhaps TRBD1 (6 bases). The CDR3 has 16 residues. Trimming stripped 3 bases from V and 8 bases from J, with 17 bases between. CDR3 sequence: CASSFGVGGGHSPLHF. For the CDR3, the DNA is TGTGCCAGCAGTTTTGGTGTTGGGGGCGGCCATTCACCCCTCCACTTT.

Many counts were recorded for this clonotype. The chain employs TRBV12-3 or TRBV12-4 and TRBJ2-5; the D gene could be TRBD1 or TRBD2 (5 bases each). Trimming pared 3 bases from V and 3 bases from J, leaving 20 bases between. This CDR3 comprises 17 residues. The CDR3 sequence is CASSLRPPGTREETQYF. CDR3 DNA sequence: TGTGCCAGCAGTTTGCGCCCCCCCGGGACCCGAGAAGAGACCCAGTACTTC.

This clonotype has just a few counts. The chain carries TRBV24-1 and TRBJ2-1, with no clear D. The germline V and J ends were trimmed by 3 bases and 0 bases, with 8 bases remaining between them. CDR1 is KGHDR and CDR2 is SFDVKD in the germline V gene. The CDR3 extends over 15 amino acids. Here the CDR3 reads CATSDPHGSYNEQFF. The CDR3 DNA reads TGTGCCACCAGTGATCCCCATGGCTCCTACAATGAGCAGTTCTTC.

The rearrangement uses TRBV7-3 and TRBJ2-7; 14 positions agree with TRBD2. Germline V CDR1 and CDR2: SGHTA, FQGTGA. CDR3 length: 17 residues. J lost 6 bases, V lost 3 bases, and 10 bases had no gene match. CDR3: CASSLAGTSGRRGEQYF. As DNA, the CDR3 is TGTGCCAGCAGCTTGGCCGGGACTAGCGGGAGAAGGGGCGAGCAGTACTTC.

This chain joins TRBV30 and TRBJ2-1, with D perhaps TRBD1 (7 bases). Trimming took off 0 bases at V and 7 bases at J, with 19 bases between the two ends. The germline V gene encodes CDR1 GTSNPN and CDR2 SVGIG (reference sequence). The CDR3 spans 16 residues. The CDR3 is CAWSVPGPGGSNEQFF. In DNA, the CDR3 is TGTGCCTGGAGTGTACCCGGGCCAGGGGGGAGTAATGAGCAGTTCTTC.

The rearrangement joins TRBV12-3 or TRBV12-4 to TRBJ1-2; TRBD1 might be the D (6 bases). Trimming took 8 bases from V and 8 from J, leaving 18 bases between them. The CDR3 covers 13 residues. As DNA, the CDR3 is TGTGCCAGCGGGGTAGGGGGAGTGAGAGGCTACACCTTC. This gives the protein CASGVGGVRGYTF.

This clonotype was seen repeatedly, ten times or more. The V call is TRBV25-1, the J call TRBJ2-7; 9 nucleotides align to TRBD1. The J segment lost 2 bases and the V segment lost 4 bases, leaving 3 bases of the junction unmatched. CDR1 and CDR2 (germline): MGHDK, SYGVNS. The CDR3 length is 14 residues. CDR3 protein: CASSGQGVTYEQYF. The CDR3 region has the DNA TGTGCCAGCAGTGGACAGGGGGTGACCTACGAGCAGTACTTC.

J is TRBJ2-2 and V is TRBV6-1; tentative D call: TRBD1 (6 bases). The V end lost 6 bases, the J end lost 0 bases, and 11 bases lay between the germline ends. Germline loops: CDR1 MNHNS, CDR2 SASEGT. This CDR3 contains 15 residues. CDR3 DNA: TGTGCCAGCAGGAGGACAGCAACGAACACCGGGGAGCTGTTTTTT. Translated: CASRRTATNTGELFF.

This clonotype was seen ten or more times. The CDR3 here is CSARDRESSPLHF. CDR3 bases: TGCAGTGCTAGAGACAGGGAGAGTTCACCCCTCCACTTT. The chain carries TRBV20-1 and TRBJ1-6; D is possibly TRBD1 (5 bases). The length of the CDR3 is 13 residues. The V and J ends lost 0 bases and 9 bases respectively, with 9 bases between them. Germline values: CDR1 DFQATT, CDR2 SNEGSKA (reference sequence).

The V gene is TRBV4-1, the J gene TRBJ1-1; no firm D call. This CDR3 is 13 amino acids long. The germline V and J ends were trimmed by 1 base and 1 base, with 4 bases remaining between them. Per the germline V gene, CDR1 is MGHRA and CDR2 is YSYEKL. CDR3 coding DNA: TGCGCCAGCAGCCAAGTGGGGAACACTGAAGCTTTCTTT. The encoded protein is CASSQVGNTEAFF.

This clonotype was counted ten times or more. The chain is built from TRBV12-3 or TRBV12-4 and TRBJ2-1, with a weak D call TRBD2 (6 bases). Between the trimmed V and J ends, which lost 7 bases and 0 bases, there was a span of 16 bases. There are 16 residues in the CDR3. In nucleotides, the CDR3 is TGTGCCAGCAACCTTAGCGGATCCGACTCCTACAATGAGCAGTTCTTC. Amino acid sequence: CASNLSGSDSYNEQFF.

This clonotype showed up just a few times. This sequence joins TRBV5-1 and TRBJ2-5; D is ambiguous. Trimming cost V 4 bases and J 5 bases, with 12 bases left between them. The CDR3 spans 13 residues. Germline CDR1 reads SGHRS; CDR2 reads YFSETQ. CDR3 bases: TGCGCCAGCAGCCTCGCACCGGAGGAGACCCAGTACTTC. Encoded protein: CASSLAPEETQYF.

This clonotype was seen at least ten times. This chain's CDR3 is CSVVGSGRPYEQYF. The DNA for the CDR3 is TGCAGCGTTGTCGGTAGCGGGAGGCCATACGAGCAGTACTTC. The V call is TRBV29-1, the J call TRBJ2-7, with 10 positions matching TRBD2. This CDR3 contains 14 residues. Germline V CDR1 and CDR2: SQVTM, ANQGSEA. V shed 4 bases and J 4 bases; nucleotides not matched to a gene: 7.

This clonotype has ten or more counts. This chain connects TRBV5-1 to TRBJ1-1, with D hard to call. The length of the CDR3 is 12 residues. Germline assignment: CDR1 SGHRS and CDR2 YFSETQ. The V end lost 3 bases, the J end lost 7 bases, and 10 bases lay between the germline ends. The CDR3 here is CASSSSRGEAFF. CDR3 DNA: TGCGCCAGCAGCTCTTCCCGGGGTGAAGCTTTCTTT.

This clonotype was seen a few times. The gene calls are TRBV7-9 and TRBJ2-3, with D possibly TRBD1 on 5 matching bases. There are 15 residues in the CDR3. Germline CDR1 reads SEHNR; CDR2 reads FQNEAQ (reference sequence). Trimming pared 5 bases from V and 2 bases from J, leaving 14 bases between. CDR3 sequence: CASSPPTVNTDTQYF. The CDR3 DNA reads as TGTGCCAGCAGCCCTCCGACAGTTAACACAGATACGCAGTATTTT. Together with reference TRBV7-9 and TRBJ2-3, the CDR3 gives the full variable domain: DTGVSQNPRHKITKRGQNVTFRCDPISEHNRLYWYRQTLGQGPEFLTYFQNEAQLEKSRLLSDRFSAERPKGSFSTLEIQRTEQGDSAMYLCASSPPTVNTDTQYFGPGTRLTVL.

This chain uses TRBV4-3 with TRBJ2-7; the D is unclear. Trimming pared 0 bases from V and 7 bases from J, leaving 10 bases between. The CDR3 extends over 13 amino acids. Germline V gives CDR1 LGHNA, CDR2 YSLEER. Written as DNA, the CDR3 is TGCGCCAGCAGCCAAGATATGGCCAAGGAGCAGTACTTC. It is translated as CASSQDMAKEQYF.

This clonotype was counted only a few times. The V call is TRBV20-1, the J call TRBJ1-2, with D possibly TRBD1 on 5 matching bases. Deletions cut 6 bases from V and 5 bases from J, with 19 bases between. The CDR3 is 14 amino acids. Germline V lookup: CDR1 DFQATT, CDR2 SNEGSKA (reference sequence). The CDR3 loop is CSAKSGEGGYGYTF. DNA of the CDR3: TGCAGTGCCAAGTCGGGGGAGGGCGGATATGGCTACACCTTC.

This clonotype was observed at least ten times. This chain links TRBV27 with TRBJ2-2; TRBD1 aligns across 7 bases. Germline V gives CDR1 MNHEY, CDR2 SMNVEV (reference sequence). This CDR3 has 16 residues. J lost 4 bases, V lost 5 bases, and 10 bases had no gene match. CDR3 sequence reads: CASSQLRGRGTGELFF. The CDR3 nucleotides are TGTGCCAGCAGTCAACTAAGGGGGCGCGGCACCGGGGAGCTGTTTTTT.

Only a few counts were recorded for this clonotype. The rearrangement links TRBV7-9 to TRBJ2-3; possibly TRBD2 for D (5 bases). Looked up from germline, CDR1 is SEHNR and CDR2 is FQNEAQ (reference sequence). The CDR3 has 15 residues. The V end lost 10 bases, the J end lost 9 bases, and 26 bases lay between the germline ends. The CDR3, as DNA: TGTGCCACCGATCAATCGACCCTGGGGAGTGGGACGCAGTATTTT. It specifies CATDQSTLGSGTQYF.

CDR3 region: CASSQIYEGFGTKNTGELFF. The CDR3 nucleotides read TGCGCCAGCAGCCAAATTTACGAAGGGTTCGGGACAAAGAACACCGGGGAGCTGTTTTTT. The genes are TRBV4-3 and TRBJ2-2; perhaps TRBD1 as D (6 bases). The length of the CDR3 is 20 residues. Trimming stripped 2 bases from V and 1 base from J, with 23 bases between. Per germline, CDR1 LGHNA and CDR2 YSLEER.

This clonotype was seen at least ten times. The J gene is TRBJ1-1, the V gene TRBV28, with D unclear. CDR1 is MDHEN, CDR2 SYDVKM, per germline. The V end was cut by 3 bases, the J end by 0 bases, with 11 bases between. The CDR3 runs to 15 residues. CDR3 coding DNA: TGTGCCAGCAGTTTTCTCGGGGAGATGAACACTGAAGCTTTCTTT. As protein: CASSFLGEMNTEAFF.

This clonotype has at least ten counts. The rearrangement joins TRBV10-3 to TRBJ2-7; 14 bases fit TRBD2. CDR3 length: 16 residues. With V trimmed by 10 bases and J by 0 bases, 8 bases remained unmatched. Germline CDR1 ENHRY, CDR2 SYGVKD. The CDR3 DNA reads as TGTGCCAGCCACGGGACTAGCGGGAGTGCCTCCTACGAGCAGTACTTC. It specifies CASHGTSGSASYEQYF.

This clonotype showed up just a few times. The chain uses TRBV7-9 and TRBJ2-5; D possibly uses TRBD1 or TRBD2 (5 bases each). With 7 bases removed from V and 2 bases from J, the gap between germline ends came to 14 bases. The CDR3 has 14 amino acids. Germline-derived CDR1 and CDR2 are SEHNR and FQNEAQ (reference sequence). CDR3: CASKTSGRQETQYF. The CDR3 DNA is TGTGCCAGCAAGACCTCAGGGAGACAAGAGACCCAGTACTTC.